Listed here are 2 T cell receptor beta chains from one sample, sequenced in a study of T cell changes during pregnancy in multiple sclerosis. Profiled with immunoSEQ multiplex PCR; TCRdb holds only in-frame clones, not every one. The sample comprises tens of thousands of clones, just under 95% of which are singletons, and 3.5% to 4.5% rests with the top ten. Specimen: peripheral blood, collected after pregnancy. The origin of the receptors is a female donor in good health, enrolled as a control in a pregnancy study.

This chain uses TRBV27 with TRBJ2-7; 9 bases match TRBD2. V lost 6 bases, J lost 2 bases, and 5 bases stayed unmatched. CDR3 length equals 14 residues. CDR1 is MNHEY, CDR2 SMNVEV, per germline (reference sequence). As DNA, the CDR3 is TGTGCCAGCAGGTTAGCGGGGGTAGCCTACGAGCAGTACTTC. As protein: CASRLAGVAYEQYF.

CDR3 loop: CASRPHTETGELFF. DNA for the CDR3: TGTGCCAGCAGACCCCATACAGAGACCGGGGAGCTGTTTTTT. The rearrangement joins TRBV25-1 to TRBJ2-2; D ambiguous. The germline CDR1 and CDR2 sequences are MGHDK and SYGVNS. The CDR3 is 14 residues long. With 6 bases removed from V and 5 bases from J, the gap between germline ends came to 13 bases.